These T cell receptor beta chains were read from a single sample in a study of blood T cell repertoires in COVID-19. TCRdb keeps only in-frame clones here, not all; method: immunoSEQ multiplex PCR. The data show roughly 100,000 clones, 80% to 85% seen once. Input material: peripheral blood. Every receptor here comes from a woman aged 80 or over with acute or convalescent COVID-19. Each CDR3 is given with its conserved first and last residue. Each record gives: clone size, J gene, V gene, D gene, CDR3 protein, CDR3 DNA. D genes are given only for firm matches. Rows give clone size only sometimes, using once, few, many, or a class for an expanded clone.

>once|TRBJ1-6|TRBV5-6|TRBD1
CASSWGDRSYSPLHF
TGTGCCAGCAGCTGGGGGGACAGGTCCTATTCACCCCTCCACTTT
>NA|TRBJ2-3|TRBV19|TRBD2
CASSILAGVGTDTQYF
TGTGCCAGTAGTATCTTAGCGGGAGTGGGGACAGATACGCAGTATTTT
>NA|TRBJ1-1|TRBV27|NA
CASSFVRDTEAFF
TGTGCCAGCAGTTTCGTGAGGGACACTGAAGCTTTCTTT
>NA|TRBJ1-1|TRBV7-8|NA
CASSLGAGRMNTEAFF
TGTGCCAGCAGCTTAGGGGCAGGTCGGATGAACACTGAAGCTTTCTTT
>NA|TRBJ2-3|TRBV27|TRBD2
CASRIAGEVGTDTQYF
TGTGCCAGCAGGATAGCGGGAGAGGTGGGCACAGATACGCAGTATTTT
>NA|TRBJ2-6|TRBV15|NA
CATSREIIGANVLTF
TGTGCCACCAGCAGGGAGATTATCGGGGCCAACGTCCTGACTTTC
>NA|TRBJ1-2|TRBV9|TRBD1
CASSVGGTVDGYTF
TGTGCCAGCAGCGTAGGGGGGACAGTTGATGGCTACACCTTC
>NA|TRBJ2-1|TRBV6-5|NA
CASSYLGRGHYNEQFF
TGTGCCAGCAGTTACTTGGGGAGAGGGCACTACAATGAGCAGTTCTTC
>NA|TRBJ1-1|TRBV10-3|NA
CAISESIGVMNTEAFF
TGTGCCATCAGTGAGTCGATAGGGGTCATGAACACTGAAGCTTTCTTT
>NA|TRBJ2-1|TRBV3-1/TRBV3-2|NA
CASSLVNRNEQFF
TGTGCCAGCAGCCTGGTCAATAGAAATGAGCAGTTCTTC
>NA|TRBJ2-1|TRBV5-1|TRBD2
CASSSTSGEQFF
TGCGCCAGCAGCTCCACTAGCGGCGAGCAGTTCTTC
>NA|TRBJ2-2|TRBV2|TRBD1
CAGEKQGAGELFF
TGTGCCGGCGAAAAACAGGGGGCCGGGGAGCTGTTTTTT
>NA|TRBJ1-2|TRBV5-1|NA
CASSLDRVYGYTF
TGCGCCAGCAGCTTGGACAGGGTCTATGGCTACACCTTC
>NA|TRBJ2-3|TRBV18|NA
CASSPQLGAGTDTQYF
TGTGCCAGCTCACCACAGTTAGGGGCGGGCACAGATACGCAGTATTTT
>NA|TRBJ2-1|TRBV2|TRBD2
CASNQRDLGNEQFF
TGTGCCAGCAATCAGCGGGACCTCGGCAATGAGCAGTTCTTC
>NA|TRBJ2-1|TRBV10-1|TRBD1
CASSVDSTGGEQFF
TGCGCCAGCAGTGTCGACAGTACAGGGGGTGAGCAGTTCTTC
>NA|TRBJ1-2|TRBV12-3/TRBV12-4|NA
CASSLGRDYGYTF
TGTGCCAGCAGTTTGGGCAGGGACTATGGCTACACCTTC
>NA|TRBJ2-5|TRBV5-1|NA
CASSFSGVQETQYF
TGCGCCAGCAGCTTCAGCGGAGTACAAGAGACCCAGTACTTC
>NA|TRBJ2-3|TRBV5-4|TRBD2
CASSLASGGDTQYF
TGTGCCAGCAGCTTGGCTAGCGGGGGAGATACGCAGTATTTT
>NA|TRBJ2-1|TRBV7-2|NA
CASSYAAEPYNEQFF
TGTGCCAGCAGTTACGCAGCGGAGCCCTACAATGAGCAGTTCTTC
>NA|TRBJ2-3|TRBV6-2/TRBV6-3|NA
CASSFSLTQYF
TGTGCCAGCAGTTTTTCACTTACGCAGTATTTT
>NA|TRBJ2-6|TRBV27|NA
CASSLFTGRGTVSGANVLTF
TGTGCCAGCAGTTTATTTACAGGAAGGGGAACGGTCTCTGGGGCCAACGTCCTGACTTTC
>once|TRBJ2-4|TRBV7-2|TRBD1
CASSSTGGNIQYF
TGTGCCAGCAGCTCCACAGGGGGGAACATTCAGTACTTC
>NA|TRBJ2-3|TRBV5-4|TRBD2
CASSLPGQRENTDTQYF
TGTGCCAGCAGCTTGCCGGGGCAGCGGGAGAACACAGATACGCAGTATTTT
>once|TRBJ2-3|TRBV10-3|NA
CAIRRSGPTDTQYF
TGTGCCATCAGACGTAGCGGCCCCACAGATACGCAGTATTTT
>NA|TRBJ2-3|TRBV2|TRBD2
CASSGWIKGAGTTSTDTQYF
TGTGCCAGCAGTGGTTGGATAAAAGGAGCCGGGACTACCAGCACAGATACGCAGTATTTT
>NA|TRBJ2-1|TRBV7-2|TRBD2
CASSVSGPSGRNEQFF
TGTGCCAGCAGCGTCTCCGGGCCTAGCGGAAGGAATGAGCAGTTCTTC
>NA|TRBJ2-3|TRBV11-2|NA
CASSSVSADTQYF
TGTGCCAGCAGCTCCGTTTCGGCAGATACGCAGTATTTT
>NA|TRBJ1-1|TRBV12-3/TRBV12-4|NA
CASSLTGEAEAFF
TGTGCCAGCAGTTTGACAGGAGAGGCTGAAGCTTTCTTT
>many|TRBJ1-1|TRBV3-1/TRBV3-2|NA
CASSRKVQGTEAFF
TGTGCCAGCTCCAGAAAGGTCCAGGGCACTGAAGCTTTCTTT
>NA|TRBJ1-5|TRBV10-3|NA
CAISVSAVEPQHF
TGTGCCATCAGTGTGAGCGCTGTTGAGCCCCAGCATTTT
>NA|TRBJ2-4|TRBV18|TRBD1
CASSPGQGSKNIQYF
TGTGCCAGCTCACCGGGACAGGGGTCCAAAAACATTCAGTACTTC
>once|TRBJ1-2|TRBV15|NA
CATSRDRGIQNYGYTF
TGTGCCACCAGCAGAGATCGGGGAATACAAAACTATGGCTACACCTTC
>NA|TRBJ2-5|TRBV19|TRBD1
CASSIDRTGAETQYF
TGTGCCAGTAGTATAGATAGAACAGGGGCGGAGACCCAGTACTTC
>NA|TRBJ2-1|TRBV4-3|TRBD2
CASSQATGGPPYNEQFF
TGCGCCAGCAGCCAAGCCACGGGAGGGCCCCCCTACAATGAGCAGTTCTTC
>once|TRBJ2-5|TRBV7-9|NA
CASSLRVDETQYF
TGTGCCAGCAGCTTACGGGTGGATGAGACCCAGTACTTC
>NA|TRBJ1-5|TRBV7-8|TRBD1
CASSFDRGDGPQHF
TGTGCCAGCAGCTTTGACAGGGGTGATGGGCCCCAGCATTTT